This TCR beta chain was recovered during a study of CD8 T cells in Susac syndrome. J gave up 1 base and V 5 bases, and 4 bases lay outside the gene matches. CDR3 length: 14 amino acids. Germline CDR1 SEHNR, CDR2 FQNEAQ (reference sequence). Controls matched for sex and age were healthy donors. Isolation of CD8+ and CD4+ T cells was performed negatively, whereas enrichment of TEMRA cells was done by FACS. With random hexamers, roughly 0.45 to 1 ug RNA was reverse transcribed. Amplification of TCR beta CDR3 was carried out by immunoSEQ multiplex PCR, which covered 54 Vbeta and 13 Jbeta segments. TCRdb independently ran MiXCR on the immunoSEQ multiplex PCR reads; one entry per CDR3 protein. The repertoire holds 110,000 to 150,000 distinct CDR3 sequences, with 94% as singletons. This clonotype was seen a single time.

The source is a human donor in good health. The chain links TRBV7-9 to TRBJ1-1; 7 bases line up with TRBD1. The material sequenced was CD8+ T cells from PBMCs. CDR3 nucleotides: TGTGCCAGCAGCCCTCCAGGGGGGAACACTGAAGCTTTCTTT. Its translation: CASSPPGGNTEAFF.